This T cell receptor (beta chain) is from a study of blood T cell repertoires in COVID-19. Overall study context: Samples came from the United States, Italy and Spain, spanning acute and convalescent COVID-19. Sources were T cells, B-cell-depleted T cells, or PBMCs; the material itself was cDNA or gDNA.

How the authors handled the data: Amplification with reference gene primers provided the estimates of nucleated cell counts. The repertoire was sequenced with immunoSEQ multiplex PCR; TCRdb's copy has only in-frame clones and lacks some. The D gene and trimming were derived from the DNA, and the V and J assignments and clone size from that table. The top ten clones hold approximately 1.1% of a sample with fewer than 200,000 clones, approximately 86% of them seen once. Germline CDR1 MNHEY, CDR2 SMNVEV (reference sequence). The V end lost 10 bases, the J end lost 4 bases, and 11 bases lay between the germline ends. The CDR3 sequence is 12 residues long.

The TCR was taken from a man aged 55-75 years who had recovered from COVID-19. This chain joins TRBV27 and TRBJ1-5; D not certain. Sequenced sample: peripheral blood. CDR3 coding DNA: TGTGCCACCAAAACAGCAAATCAGCCCCAGCATTTT. It specifies CATKTANQPQHF.